A selection of T cell receptor beta chains follows, all from one sample in a study of T cell responses to AZD1222 COVID-19 vaccine. Profiled with immunoSEQ multiplex PCR; TCRdb holds only in-frame clones, not every one. Here the sample spans fewer than 150,000 clones, 70% to 90% being singletons. This specimen consisted of peripheral blood, obtained 28 days after the second AZD1222 dose. These receptors were taken from an adult who received the AZD1222 COVID-19 vaccine. Each CDR3 is given with its conserved first and last residue. The D gene is left open where the match is weak. Only some rows state a clone size, as once, few, many or a class for expanded clones.

TRBJ1-1 | . | TRBV6-5 | . | TGTGCCAGCAGTTACTCGAATGCGGTAGGGACTGAAGCTTTCTTT | CASSYSNAVGTEAFF
TRBJ2-5 | . | TRBV11-2 | TRBD2 | TGTGCCAGCAGCCCGCGGAGGGCGGGGGGCGGAATAGAGACCCAGTACTTC | CASSPRRAGGGIETQYF
TRBJ1-5 | . | TRBV18 | . | TGTGCCAGCGCAAAAAGGAGGCAGGACGACAATCAGCCCCAGCATTTT | CASAKRRQDDNQPQHF
TRBJ1-5 | . | TRBV7-2 | TRBD1 | TGTGCCAGCAGCAAGGGACAGGGCAATCAGCCCCAGCATTTT | CASSKGQGNQPQHF
TRBJ1-2 | . | TRBV4-3 | . | TGCGCCAGCAGCCAAGAGAGGGGGGACTATGGCTACACCTTC | CASSQERGDYGYTF
TRBJ2-7 | few | TRBV10-3 | TRBD1 | TGTGCCAGCGCGGGACAGGAGGTCCCCTACGAGCAGTACTTC | CASAGQEVPYEQYF
TRBJ2-7 | . | TRBV28 | . | TGTGCCAGCCGTTTTGACAGCTACGAGCAGTACTTC | CASRFDSYEQYF
TRBJ1-1 | . | TRBV7-9 | . | TGTGCCAGCAGCTTAGCCCCCCACAGGGACTTCATGAACACTGAAGCTTTCTTT | CASSLAPHRDFMNTEAFF
TRBJ1-5 | . | TRBV10-3 | . | TGTGCTACGCGCCTAGAGGGACAGCCCCAGCATTTT | CATRLEGQPQHF
TRBJ2-7 | . | TRBV6-5 | . | TGTGCCAGCAGTTACAATCGGGACACTTACTCCTACGAGCAGTACTTC | CASSYNRDTYSYEQYF
TRBJ2-5 | . | TRBV7-9 | TRBD2 | TGTGCCAGCAGCTTAGCTGCGGGGGTTGAACAAGAGACCCAGTACTTC | CASSLAAGVEQETQYF
TRBJ2-1 | . | TRBV2 | . | TGTGCCAGCAGTGGGGTTCGGCACAGGCCAAACTACAATGAGCAGTTCTTC | CASSGVRHRPNYNEQFF
TRBJ1-5 | . | TRBV7-9 | . | TGTGCCAGCAGCTTAGTAGGGGTGGAGCAGCCCCAGCATTTT | CASSLVGVEQPQHF
TRBJ1-5 | . | TRBV28 | . | TGTGCCAGCACCCACAGCGCTTTTAGCAATCAGCCCCAGCATTTT | CASTHSAFSNQPQHF
TRBJ2-1 | . | TRBV6-5 | TRBD2 | TGTGCCAGCTCGGGCGCGGGGGGAAATGAGCAGTTCTTC | CASSGAGGNEQFF
TRBJ1-2 | . | TRBV29-1 | TRBD1 | TGCAGCGTTGAACCCACGGACAGGCCCTATGGCTACACCTTC | CSVEPTDRPYGYTF
TRBJ2-1 | . | TRBV7-3 | TRBD2 | TGTGCCAGCAGCTTACAGGATAGCGGGGGGGCTAATGAGCAGTTCTTC | CASSLQDSGGANEQFF
TRBJ1-2 | . | TRBV21-1 | . | TGTGCCAGCAGCAATCCCTCGACAGGGGCAGATGGCTACACCTTC | CASSNPSTGADGYTF
TRBJ1-2 | . | TRBV19 | TRBD1 | TGTGCCAGCAGCTGGACAGGGTCCTATGGCTACACCTTC | CASSWTGSYGYTF
TRBJ2-7 | . | TRBV3-1/TRBV3-2 | . | TGTGCCAGCAGCCAAAGGTGGGCCGGTACCGACGAGCAGTACTTC | CASSQRWAGTDEQYF
TRBJ2-3 | . | TRBV19 | TRBD1 | TGTGCCAGTAGTATAGATCTCAGGGGGCCCGGAGATACGCAGTATTTT | CASSIDLRGPGDTQYF
TRBJ2-1 | . | TRBV6-5 | TRBD1 | TGTGCCAGCAGTTACAACAGGGGGAATGAGCAGTTCTTC | CASSYNRGNEQFF
TRBJ2-5 | . | TRBV24-1 | TRBD1 | TGTGCCACCAGTGACCCCGGACAGGCAACTTTAGAGACCCAGTACTTC | CATSDPGQATLETQYF
TRBJ2-5 | few | TRBV11-3 | . | TGTGCCAGCAGTCGGACGGTACAAGAGACCCAGTACTTC | CASSRTVQETQYF
TRBJ2-7 | . | TRBV3-1/TRBV3-2 | . | TGTGCCAGCAGCCAAGTCTACAGCTACGAGCAGTACTTC | CASSQVYSYEQYF
TRBJ1-6 | . | TRBV11-2 | . | TGTGCCAGCAGCTTAGATCGAGGGCCATATAATTCACCCCTCCACTTT | CASSLDRGPYNSPLHF
TRBJ2-3 | few | TRBV6-2/TRBV6-3 | . | TGTGCCAGCAGTTACTTCGCGGGAAGCACAGATACGCAGTATTTT | CASSYFAGSTDTQYF
TRBJ2-1 | . | TRBV7-9 | . | TGTGCCAGCAGCTTAGGGAACAGGGTTGGTGAGCAGTTCTTC | CASSLGNRVGEQFF
TRBJ1-2 | . | TRBV4-3 | TRBD1 | TGCGCCAGCTCACGACAGGGGCGATCCAATGGCTACACCTTC | CASSRQGRSNGYTF
TRBJ1-5 | . | TRBV7-2 | . | TGTGCCAGCAGCTTAGTCAGGGCCCATCAGCCCCAGCATTTT | CASSLVRAHQPQHF
TRBJ1-5 | . | TRBV7-9 | TRBD1 | TGTGCCAGCAGCTCGACAGGGGAAGGTGGTCAGCCCCAGCATTTT | CASSSTGEGGQPQHF
TRBJ1-5 | . | TRBV3-1/TRBV3-2 | . | TGTGCCAGCAGCCCCCAAGACGGCCTCAGCCAGCCCCAGCATTTT | CASSPQDGLSQPQHF
TRBJ1-2 | . | TRBV6-5 | TRBD1 | TGTGCCAGCAGCTGGGACAGGGCGATCTATGGCTACACCTTC | CASSWDRAIYGYTF
TRBJ2-7 | few | TRBV5-1 | . | TGCGCCAGCAGCTCGGGGCAGCCCCCTTACGAGCAGTACTTC | CASSSGQPPYEQYF
TRBJ2-1 | few | TRBV6-2/TRBV6-3 | TRBD2 | TGTGCCAGCAGTAGCGGGGATACTAATGAGCAGTTCTTC | CASSSGDTNEQFF
TRBJ1-1 | . | TRBV18 | TRBD1 | TGTGCCAGCTCTTCTACGGGGACAGGCGAAGCTTTCTTT | CASSSTGTGEAFF
TRBJ2-1 | . | TRBV9 | . | TGTGCCAGCAGCGTAGGGGACCGGGGCTCCTACAATGAGCAGTTCTTC | CASSVGDRGSYNEQFF
TRBJ1-5 | . | TRBV19 | . | TGTGCCAGTAGTGTCCTAATAGATCAGCCCCAGCATTTT | CASSVLIDQPQHF
TRBJ1-5 | . | TRBV28 | . | TGTGCCAGCAGTGGCCTACAGGGTAATCAGCCCCAGCATTTT | CASSGLQGNQPQHF
TRBJ2-2 | . | TRBV10-3 | TRBD1 | TGTGCCATCAGCATGACAGGGGATAGGGACACCGGGGAGCTGTTTTTT | CAISMTGDRDTGELFF
TRBJ1-4 | . | TRBV19 | . | TGTGCCAGTAGTAGGGCAGCAGACAATGAAAAACTGTTTTTT | CASSRAADNEKLFF
TRBJ1-2 | . | TRBV28 | . | TGTGCCAGCAGTCCGAAGACACAACCGAACTATGGCTACACCTTC | CASSPKTQPNYGYTF
TRBJ2-3 | . | TRBV12-5 | . | TGTGCTAGTGGCCTGGACAGTGCTAGCACAGATACGCAGTATTTT | CASGLDSASTDTQYF
TRBJ2-7 | . | TRBV5-6 | . | TGTGCCAGCAGCTTGTTGTGGACGGCGGAAGTCTCCTACGAGCAGTACTTC | CASSLLWTAEVSYEQYF
TRBJ2-5 | . | TRBV27 | TRBD1 | TGTGCCGGCACATTGGCAGGGGGCAAGTTTGTTGGGGAGACCCAGTACTTC | CAGTLAGGKFVGETQYF
TRBJ2-2 | once | TRBV10-3 | . | TGTGCCATCAGTGACTTAACGAACACCGGGGAGCTGTTTTTT | CAISDLTNTGELFF
TRBJ2-7 | . | TRBV18 | . | TGTGCCAGCTCACCACTCGGGGACGACTACGAGCAGTACTTC | CASSPLGDDYEQYF